This TCR beta chain was profiled in a study of CD8+CD57+ T cells in acquired aplastic anemia. Study-wide background: Average DNA yield from sorted CD4+ and CD8+ cells was around 3.2 ug.

General observations from the study: About 29 sequences, all CD8+ CDR3, were shared between patients and controls.

Only patients with CD8+CD57+ cell expansion on flow cytometry were chosen for sequencing. Genomic DNA constituted the template upon which TCR beta VDJ and CDR3 profiling was performed. Via MiXCR, TCRdb re-called the reads, giving one row per CDR3 protein. The sample has around 290,000 distinct CDR3 sequences, roughly 61% seen once. CDR1 SNHLY and CDR2 FYNNEI come from the germline V gene. There are 13 residues in the CDR3. The ends were cut back, 6 bases at V and 4 bases at J, with 10 bases in the middle. There are many counts of this clonotype. Its antigen is not identified. Sequencing input: sorted CD4+, CD8+, or CD8+CD57+ T cells (not recorded which) from PBMCs. V is TRBV2 and J is TRBJ1-5; a possible D gene is TRBD1 (5 bases). The TCR sequence derives from a human donor with aplastic anemia. The CDR3 region has the DNA TGTGCCAGCAGGACAGAAGTTAATCAGCCCCAGCATTTT. Its protein product is CASRTEVNQPQHF.